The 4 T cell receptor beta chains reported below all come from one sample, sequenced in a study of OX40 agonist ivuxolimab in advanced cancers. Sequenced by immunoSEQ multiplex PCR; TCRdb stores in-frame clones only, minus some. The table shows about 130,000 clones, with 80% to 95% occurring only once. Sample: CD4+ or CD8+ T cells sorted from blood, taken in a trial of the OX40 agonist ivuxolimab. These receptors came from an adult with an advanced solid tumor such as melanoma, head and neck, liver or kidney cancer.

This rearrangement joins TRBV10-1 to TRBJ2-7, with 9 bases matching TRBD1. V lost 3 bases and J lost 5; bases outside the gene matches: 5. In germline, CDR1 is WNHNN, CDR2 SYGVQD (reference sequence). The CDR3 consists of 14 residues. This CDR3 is CASSDRDRADEQYF. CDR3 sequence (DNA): TGCGCCAGCAGTGACAGGGACAGGGCGGACGAGCAGTACTTC.

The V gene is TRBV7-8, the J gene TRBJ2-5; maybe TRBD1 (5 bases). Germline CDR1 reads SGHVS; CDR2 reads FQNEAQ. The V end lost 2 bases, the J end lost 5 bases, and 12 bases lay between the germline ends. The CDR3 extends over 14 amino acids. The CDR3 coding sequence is TGTGCCAGCAGCTTAAGGGGCAGGGTTGAGACCCAGTACTTC. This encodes CASSLRGRVETQYF.

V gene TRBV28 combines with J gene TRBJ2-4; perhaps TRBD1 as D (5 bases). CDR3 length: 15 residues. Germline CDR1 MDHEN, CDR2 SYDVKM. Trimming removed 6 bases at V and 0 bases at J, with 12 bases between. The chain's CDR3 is CASSEDSSAKNIQYF. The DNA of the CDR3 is TGTGCCAGCAGCGAAGACAGTTCAGCCAAAAACATTCAGTACTTC.

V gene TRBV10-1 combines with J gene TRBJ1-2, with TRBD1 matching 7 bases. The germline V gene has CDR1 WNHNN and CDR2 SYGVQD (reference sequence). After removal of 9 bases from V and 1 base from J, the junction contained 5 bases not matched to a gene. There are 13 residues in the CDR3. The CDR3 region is CASRDSLNYGYTF. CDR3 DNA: TGCGCCAGTCGGGACAGCCTTAACTATGGCTACACCTTC.